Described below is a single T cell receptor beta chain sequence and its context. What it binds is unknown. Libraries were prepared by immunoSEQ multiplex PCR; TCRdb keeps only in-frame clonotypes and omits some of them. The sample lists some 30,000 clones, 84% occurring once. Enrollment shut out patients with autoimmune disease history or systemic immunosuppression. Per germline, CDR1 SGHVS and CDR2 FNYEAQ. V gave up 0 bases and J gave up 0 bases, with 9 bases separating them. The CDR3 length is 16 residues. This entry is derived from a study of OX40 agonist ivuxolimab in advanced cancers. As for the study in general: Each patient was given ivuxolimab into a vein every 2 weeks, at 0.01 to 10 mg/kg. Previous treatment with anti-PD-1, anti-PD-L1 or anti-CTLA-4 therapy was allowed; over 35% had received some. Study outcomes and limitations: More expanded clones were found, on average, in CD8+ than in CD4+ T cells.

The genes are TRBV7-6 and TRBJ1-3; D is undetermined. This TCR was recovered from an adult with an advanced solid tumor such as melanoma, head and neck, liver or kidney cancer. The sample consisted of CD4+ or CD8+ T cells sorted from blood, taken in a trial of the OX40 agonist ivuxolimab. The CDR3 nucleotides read TGTGCCAGCAGCTTAGCGGGAGGTAGCTCTGGAAACACCATATATTTT. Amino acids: CASSLAGGSSGNTIYF.